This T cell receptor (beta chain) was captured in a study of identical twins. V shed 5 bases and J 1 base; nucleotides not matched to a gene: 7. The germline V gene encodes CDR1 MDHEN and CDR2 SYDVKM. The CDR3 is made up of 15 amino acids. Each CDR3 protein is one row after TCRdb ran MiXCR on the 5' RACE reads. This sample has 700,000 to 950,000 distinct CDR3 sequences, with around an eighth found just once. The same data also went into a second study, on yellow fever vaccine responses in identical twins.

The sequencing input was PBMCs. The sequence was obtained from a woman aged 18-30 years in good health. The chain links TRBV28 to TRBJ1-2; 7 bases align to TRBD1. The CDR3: CASSTYRGSNYGYTF. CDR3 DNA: TGTGCCAGCAGTACCTACAGGGGCAGTAACTATGGCTACACCTTC.